This T cell receptor beta chain was recorded in a study of T cell responses to AZD1222 COVID-19 vaccine. Libraries were prepared by immunoSEQ multiplex PCR; TCRdb keeps only in-frame clonotypes and omits some of them. Among 150,000 to 200,000 clones, roughly 87% were seen once, and the ten largest hold about 2.8%. Per germline, CDR1 LNHDA and CDR2 SQIVND (reference sequence). This CDR3 has 13 amino acids. V lost 7 bases and J 8 bases, leaving 14 bases between the germline ends. Here the sequenced sample was peripheral blood, taken on day 0 of AZD1222 vaccination. This receptor was taken from an adult in good health. This chain links TRBV19 with TRBJ1-4; D is ambiguous. The CDR3 sequence: CASTLRGKEKLFF. CDR3 nucleotides: TGTGCCAGTACCCTACGCGGGAAGGAAAAACTGTTTTTT.